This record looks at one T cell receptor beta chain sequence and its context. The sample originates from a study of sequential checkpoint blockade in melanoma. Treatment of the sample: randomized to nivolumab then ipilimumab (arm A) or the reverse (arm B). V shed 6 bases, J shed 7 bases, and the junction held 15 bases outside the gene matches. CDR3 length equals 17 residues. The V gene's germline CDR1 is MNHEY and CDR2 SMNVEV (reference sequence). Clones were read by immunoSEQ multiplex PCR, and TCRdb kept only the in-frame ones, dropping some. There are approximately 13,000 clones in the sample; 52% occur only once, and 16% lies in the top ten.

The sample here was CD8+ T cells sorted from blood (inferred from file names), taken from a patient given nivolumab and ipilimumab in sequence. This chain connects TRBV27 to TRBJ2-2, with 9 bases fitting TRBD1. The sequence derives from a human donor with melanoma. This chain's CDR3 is CASSPLRGLTGGGELFF. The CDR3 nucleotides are TGTGCCAGCAGCCCCCTTAGAGGGTTGACAGGGGGCGGGGAGCTGTTTTTT.